These T cell receptor beta chains were read from a single sample in a study of control samples from healthy donors and cancer patients. The assay was immunoSEQ multiplex PCR, and TCRdb's table has in-frame clones only and misses some. This sample carries some 190,000 clones, over 80% of them seen once, and the ten largest clones take approximately 2%. The sequenced sample was blood. The receptors stem from a man aged 25 to 45 in good health. The CDR3 runs from the conserved cysteine through the conserved F or W. D genes are given only for firm matches. Not all rows give a size; the values are once, few, many and, for expanded clones, a class.

TRBD2	TRBV5-4	-	TRBJ2-3	CASSPGLAGASTDTQYF	TGTGCCAGCAGCCCGGGACTAGCGGGTGCTAGCACAGATACGCAGTATTTT
TRBD1	TRBV25-1	-	TRBJ1-6	CASSARTGSAYNSPLHF	TGTGCCAGCAGTGCACGGACAGGGTCGGCCTATAATTCACCCCTCCACTTT
-	TRBV18	once	TRBJ1-2	CASSPPDSNYGYTF	TGTGCCAGCTCACCACCGGACAGTAACTATGGCTACACCTTC
-	TRBV5-1	-	TRBJ2-1	CASSGSGTTYNEQFF	TGCGCCAGCAGCGGATCCGGGACCACCTACAATGAGCAGTTCTTC
TRBD1	TRBV23-1	-	TRBJ1-3	CASSQGDREIYF	TGCGCCAGCAGTCAGGGGGACAGGGAGATATATTTT
-	TRBV4-1	-	TRBJ1-5	CASSQGTHAGGQPQHF	TGCGCCAGCAGCCAGGGGACGCATGCTGGGGGTCAGCCCCAGCATTTT
-	TRBV7-8	-	TRBJ2-3	CASSFTGNQGDTQYF	TGTGCCAGCAGCTTTACAGGGAACCAGGGAGATACGCAGTATTTT
-	TRBV28	-	TRBJ2-1	CASSLLTGGRYEQFF	TGTGCCAGCAGTTTACTAACGGGGGGCCGCTATGAGCAGTTCTTC
TRBD1	TRBV13	-	TRBJ1-6	CASSLGTGASPLHF	TGTGCCAGCAGCCTCGGGACAGGGGCCTCACCCCTCCACTTT
TRBD1	TRBV19	-	TRBJ1-2	CASRRQGDANYGYTF	TGTGCCAGTAGGAGACAGGGGGACGCTAACTATGGCTACACCTTC
-	TRBV10-3	-	TRBJ1-5	CAISEGYSNQPQHF	TGTGCCATCAGCGAGGGGTATAGCAATCAGCCCCAGCATTTT
TRBD1	TRBV4-2	-	TRBJ1-3	CASSPRDSYSGNTIYF	TGTGCCAGCAGCCCTAGGGACAGTTACTCTGGAAACACCATATATTTT
-	TRBV12-3/TRBV12-4	-	TRBJ1-5	CASRGGGQPQHF	TGTGCCAGTAGGGGGGGCGGTCAGCCCCAGCATTTT
TRBD1	TRBV19	-	TRBJ2-4	CASSSPGQGELLNIQYF	TGTGCCAGTAGTTCCCCCGGACAGGGGGAGTTATTAAACATTCAGTACTTC
-	TRBV9	once	TRBJ2-7	CASSPPQGPDYEQYF	TGTGCCAGCAGCCCTCCACAGGGTCCAGACTACGAGCAGTACTTC
-	TRBV7-9	once	TRBJ1-1	CASSFTRTGLNTEAFF	TGTGCCAGCAGCTTTACCCGAACAGGACTGAACACTGAAGCTTTCTTT
TRBD1	TRBV6-5	once	TRBJ1-5	CAGGTGGFNQPQHF	TGTGCCGGTGGGACAGGGGGATTCAATCAGCCCCAGCATTTT
-	TRBV13	-	TRBJ2-1	CASSSGWTAGRREQFF	TGTGCCAGCAGCTCCGGTTGGACCGCCGGGCGGCGTGAGCAGTTCTTC
-	TRBV2	-	TRBJ2-2	CASSETRETNTGELFF	TGTGCCAGCAGTGAAACCCGGGAAACGAACACCGGGGAGCTGTTTTTT
TRBD2	TRBV4-1	-	TRBJ2-1	CASSQDGGGGAWSRKFF	TGCGCCAGCAGCCAAGATGGGGGCGGGGGGGCTTGGAGTCGAAAGTTCTTC